Presented here are 24 T cell receptor beta chains from one specimen sequenced in a study of shared clonotypes between healthy human individuals. Here immunoSEQ multiplex PCR was the method, and the copy in TCRdb shows in-frame clones only, minus some. Of 700,000 to 950,000 clones in the sample, around 96% were seen once. Positively selected for CCR7, the CD45RO-negative cells used as naive CD8 cells excluded terminally differentiated effector memory CD45RA+ cells. Sample: naive CD8+ T cells sorted from blood. These receptors were collected from a man aged 30 to 45 in good health.

Note on this clone: No DNA is shown, since the ends of the CDR3 on it are uncertain; the CDR3 is the one TCRdb lists. This rearrangement joins TRBV30 to TRBJ1-1. Germline assignment: CDR1 GTSNPN and CDR2 SVGIG (reference sequence). The CDR3 has 18 amino acids, counting both end residues. The CDR3 sequence is CAWSVSILVGRVNTEAFF.

The chain joins TRBV11-2 to TRBJ2-3; D gene uncertain. The germline V gene has CDR1 SGHAT and CDR2 FQNNGV. V lost 0 bases, J lost 2 bases, and 24 bases lay in between. The CDR3 is 20 amino acids. The CDR3 sequence is CASSLEPSQFLLVDTDTQYF. CDR3 nucleotide sequence: TGTGCCAGCAGCTTAGAACCCTCGCAGTTTCTTCTCGTCGACACAGATACGCAGTATTTT.

This CDR3 is CASSASRQGSGYGYTF. The CDR3 nucleotides are TGTGCCAGCAGCGCGAGCCGACAGGGCTCCGGCTATGGCTACACCTTC. The chain carries TRBV9 and TRBJ1-2, with 7 bases lining up with TRBD1. Germline lookup yields CDR1 SGDLS and CDR2 YYNGEE. The V gene end was trimmed by 3 bases and the J gene end by 4 bases; junction bases not matched to a gene: 12. CDR3 length: 16 residues.

The chain joins TRBV5-1 to TRBJ2-3, with 7 bases that match TRBD2. The V and J ends lost 5 bases and 3 bases, in that order; junction bases with no gene match: 9. Germline CDR1 is SGHRS and CDR2 is YFSETQ. The CDR3 has 15 amino acids. The CDR3 loop is CASSQLAYETDTQYF. CDR3 DNA: TGCGCCAGCAGTCAACTAGCGTACGAGACAGATACGCAGTATTTT.

The chain couples TRBV11-3 to TRBJ2-1; 15 nucleotides agree with TRBD2. The CDR3 contains 17 residues. The V segment lost 6 bases and the J segment 1 base; nucleotides outside the gene matches: 4. The V gene's germline CDR1 is SGHNT and CDR2 YENEEA. CDR3 residues: CASSSGLAGGSYNEQFF. The CDR3 DNA is TGTGCCAGCAGTTCAGGACTAGCGGGAGGGTCCTACAATGAGCAGTTCTTC. Drawing the rest from reference TRBV11-3 and TRBJ2-1, the complete variable domain is EAGVVQSPRYKIIEKKQPVAFWCNPISGHNTLYWYLQNLGQGPELLIRYENEEAVDDSQLPKDRFSAERLKGVDSTLKIQPAELGDSAVYLCASSSGLAGGSYNEQFFGPGTRLTVL.

The DNA of the CDR3 is TGTGCCAGCAGCCTCCAGGGACTAGCGGGAGGAACAGATACGCAGTATTTT. Amino acid sequence: CASSLQGLAGGTDTQYF. The chain recombines TRBV11-2 with TRBJ2-3, with TRBD2 identical over 15 bases. The trim removed 5 bases at V and 3 bases at J, leaving 6 bases unmatched. CDR1 is SGHAT, CDR2 FQNNGV, per germline. The CDR3 extends over 17 amino acids.

The chain combines TRBV30 with TRBJ1-2; 8 positions agree with TRBD1. The CDR3 runs 13 residues. Germline CDR1 is GTSNPN and CDR2 is SVGIG (reference sequence). J gave up 4 bases and V 3 bases, and 4 bases lay outside the gene matches. The CDR3 here is CAWRRGQAYGYTF. The CDR3 DNA reads as TGTGCCTGGAGAAGGGGACAGGCCTATGGCTACACCTTC.

V gene TRBV19 combines with J gene TRBJ2-1, with D perhaps TRBD1 (6 bases). Germline V gives CDR1 LNHDA, CDR2 SQIVND (reference sequence). Trimming took off 7 bases at V and 7 bases at J, with 23 bases between the two ends. The CDR3 spans 16 residues. The CDR3 protein is CASNYPGHRARNEQFF. The DNA for the CDR3 is TGTGCCAGTAACTATCCGGGACACCGGGCCCGGAATGAGCAGTTCTTC.

This rearrangement joins TRBV11-2 to TRBJ1-3; 9 bases align to TRBD1. In germline, CDR1 is SGHAT, CDR2 FQNNGV. The CDR3 sequence is 14 residues long. Trimming at V came to 5 bases and at J to 5 bases, leaving 4 bases not matched to a gene. The CDR3 protein is CASSPGTGRNTIYF. The DNA for the CDR3 is TGTGCCAGCAGCCCTGGGACAGGGCGAAACACCATATATTTT. Based on the CDR3 plus reference TRBV11-2 and TRBJ1-3, the full variable domain is EAGVAQSPRYKIIEKRQSVAFWCNPISGHATLYWYQQILGQGPKLLIQFQNNGVVDDSQLPKDRFSAERLKGVDSTLKIQPAKLEDSAVYLCASSPGTGRNTIYFGEGSWLTVV.

This clone was recorded a few times. The CDR3 nucleotides read TGTGCCAGCAGCAGGACAGAGTTAAGCGGGGTGACCGCATACGAGCAGTACTTC. Protein: CASSRTELSGVTAYEQYF. The J gene is TRBJ2-7, the V gene TRBV5-5; possibly TRBD2 for D (7 bases). The CDR3 contains 18 residues. Trimming left V 4 bases short and J 4 bases short, with 27 bases between. CDR1 is SGHKS and CDR2 is YYEKEE in the germline V gene (reference sequence).

The V and J genes are TRBV6-1 and TRBJ1-5; D is unresolved. Germline V gives CDR1 MNHNS, CDR2 SASEGT. Trimming stripped 2 bases from V and 0 bases from J, with 11 bases between. This CDR3 region has 16 residues. The CDR3 region has the DNA TGTGCCAGCAGTGAATACGGTGGAAATAGCAATCAGCCCCAGCATTTT. It is translated as CASSEYGGNSNQPQHF.

The chain carries TRBV6-5 and TRBJ1-5; D is unclear. Trimming left V 8 bases short and J 2 bases short, with 13 bases between. This CDR3 spans 14 amino acids. Per germline, CDR1 MNHEY and CDR2 SVGAGI. CDR3 amino acids: CASGASYGNQPQHF. The CDR3 DNA reads TGTGCCAGCGGAGCGAGTTACGGCAATCAGCCCCAGCATTTT.

V usage is TRBV27 and J usage is TRBJ2-3; TRBD1 matches 9 bases. V lost 3 bases and J lost 5; bases outside the gene matches: 6. Germline V gives CDR1 MNHEY, CDR2 SMNVEV (reference sequence). The CDR3 is 15 amino acids. The CDR3 protein is CASSLGTGSGDTQYF. In nucleotides, the CDR3 is TGTGCCAGCAGTTTGGGGACAGGGAGTGGAGATACGCAGTATTTT.

The chain uses TRBV9 and TRBJ2-7; a possible D gene is TRBD2 (5 bases). In germline, CDR1 is SGDLS, CDR2 YYNGEE. This CDR3 is 15 amino acids long. Trimming cost V 2 bases and J 1 base, with 13 bases left between them. The CDR3 region has the DNA TGTGCCAGCAGCGTGGAAGGTGGCGGGTCCTACGAGCAGTACTTC. Amino acids: CASSVEGGGSYEQYF.

This clone was found once. The same CDR3 also results from other DNA sequences found in this sample. V is TRBV6-5 and J is TRBJ2-1; no clear D gene. The length of the CDR3 is 11 residues. The V gene lost 8 bases and the J gene lost 4 bases, with 6 bases spanning the gap. Germline V gives CDR1 MNHEY, CDR2 SVGAGI. The CDR3 DNA follows: TGTGCCAGCGGGCCTTACAATGAGCAGTTCTTC. It encodes CASGPYNEQFF.

The chain uses TRBV27 and TRBJ2-7; 13 bases align to TRBD2. CDR3 size: 15 residues. Looked up from germline, CDR1 is MNHEY and CDR2 is SMNVEV (reference sequence). J gave up 5 bases and V 4 bases, and 5 bases lay outside the gene matches. The CDR3 DNA reads as TGTGCCAGCAGTTCCCGGACTAGCGGGAGAAACGAGCAGTACTTC. Its protein product is CASSSRTSGRNEQYF.

J is TRBJ2-7 and V is TRBV11-2; 10 bases align to TRBD1. Germline V gene lookup returns CDR1 SGHAT and CDR2 FQNNGV. This CDR3 has 14 amino acids. The V gene end was trimmed by 7 bases and the J gene end by 5 bases; junction bases not matched to a gene: 8. The CDR3 region has the DNA TGTGCCAGCACAGCGGGACAGGGGATCCACGAGCAGTACTTC. Translation gives CASTAGQGIHEQYF.

This chain connects TRBV19 to TRBJ2-7; a weak D match, TRBD2 (5 bases). V was clipped by 5 bases and J by 6 bases, with 17 bases between them. CDR1 LNHDA and CDR2 SQIVND come from the germline V gene (reference sequence). The CDR3 consists of 14 residues. The CDR3 sequence is CASSPYRGYGEQYF. CDR3 coding DNA: TGTGCCAGTAGTCCATATCGGGGATATGGCGAGCAGTACTTC.

The rearrangement links TRBV13 to TRBJ2-1; 10 nucleotides match TRBD2. V dropped 3 bases and J dropped 7; count of bases not matched to a gene: 6. Germline V gives CDR1 PRHDT, CDR2 FYEKMQ (reference sequence). This CDR3 is 15 amino acids long. The DNA of the CDR3 is TGTGCCAGCAGCTTTGGGTGGACTAGCGGTAATGAGCAGTTCTTC. Its translation: CASSFGWTSGNEQFF.

V gene TRBV7-9 combines with J gene TRBJ2-3; 7 bases fit TRBD2. V was clipped by 5 bases and J by 6 bases; unmatched bases: 5. The germline CDR1 and CDR2 sequences are SEHNR and FQNEAQ (reference sequence). The CDR3 spans 13 residues. CDR3 in DNA: TGTGCCAGCAGCGCGGGAGCCCTTGATACGCAGTATTTT. It codes for CASSAGALDTQYF.

The chain carries TRBV29-1 and TRBJ2-1; the match to TRBD2 covers 8 bases. V was pared by 0 bases and J by 0 bases, with 4 bases of the junction left unmatched. The CDR3 length is 16 residues. Germline V CDR1 and CDR2: SQVTM, ANQGSEA. This CDR3 is CSVEDGTSGSYNEQFF. DNA of the CDR3: TGCAGCGTTGAAGACGGGACTAGTGGCTCCTACAATGAGCAGTTCTTC.

The chain joins TRBV19 to TRBJ1-1, with D possibly being TRBD1 (5 bases). CDR1 and CDR2 (germline): LNHDA, SQIVND (reference sequence). CDR3 length: 15 amino acids. The ends were cut back, 5 bases at V and 0 bases at J, with 13 bases in the middle. CDR3 DNA sequence: TGTGCCAGTAGTGGAGGGGTCGTTATGAACACTGAAGCTTTCTTT. The encoded protein is CASSGGVVMNTEAFF.

V usage is TRBV28 and J usage is TRBJ2-7; 9 nucleotides match TRBD1. J lost 5 bases, V lost 2 bases, and 7 bases had no gene match. The germline V gene has CDR1 MDHEN and CDR2 SYDVKM. This CDR3 is built from 15 residues. In nucleotides, the CDR3 is TGTGCCAGCAGTTTAGTCGGGACAGGGAACCACGAGCAGTACTTC. Protein product: CASSLVGTGNHEQYF. Full variable domain (remainder filled in from reference TRBV28 and TRBJ2-7): DVKVTQSSRYLVKRTGEKVFLECVQDMDHENMFWYRQDPGLGLRLIYFSYDVKMKEKGDIPEGYSVSREKKERFSLILESASTNQTSMYLCASSLVGTGNHEQYFGPGTRLTVT.

The rearrangement uses TRBV29-1 and TRBJ1-2, with TRBD1 identical over 7 bases. After removal of 6 bases from V and 4 bases from J, the junction contained 2 bases not matched to a gene. The CDR3 spans 11 residues. The germline gives CDR1 SQVTM, CDR2 ANQGSEA. CDR3 DNA sequence: TGCAGCGTGACAGGGATCTATGGCTACACCTTC. As protein: CSVTGIYGYTF. Full variable domain (remainder filled in from reference TRBV29-1 and TRBJ1-2): SAVISQKPSRDICQRGTSLTIQCQVDSQVTMMFWYRQQPGQSLTLIATANQGSEATYESGFVIDKFPISRPNLTFSTLTVSNMSPEDSSIYLCSVTGIYGYTFGSGTRLTVV.